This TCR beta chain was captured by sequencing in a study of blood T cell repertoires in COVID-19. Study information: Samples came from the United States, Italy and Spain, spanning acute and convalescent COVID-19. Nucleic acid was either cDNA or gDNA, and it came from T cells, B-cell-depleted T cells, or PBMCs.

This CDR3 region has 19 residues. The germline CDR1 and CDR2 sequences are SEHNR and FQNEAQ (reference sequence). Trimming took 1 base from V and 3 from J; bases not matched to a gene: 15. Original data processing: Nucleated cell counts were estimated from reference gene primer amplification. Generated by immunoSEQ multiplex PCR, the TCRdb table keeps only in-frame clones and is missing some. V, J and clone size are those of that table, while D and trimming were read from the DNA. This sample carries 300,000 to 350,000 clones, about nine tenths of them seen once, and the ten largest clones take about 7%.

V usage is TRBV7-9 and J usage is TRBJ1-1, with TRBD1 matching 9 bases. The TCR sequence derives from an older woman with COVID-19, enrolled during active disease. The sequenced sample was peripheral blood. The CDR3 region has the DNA TGTGCCAGCAGCTTAGAGGGTGGTACAGGGGGCGCGAAGGACACTGAAGCTTTCTTT. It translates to CASSLEGGTGGAKDTEAFF. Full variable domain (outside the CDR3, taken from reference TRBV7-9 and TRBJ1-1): DTGVSQNPRHKITKRGQNVTFRCDPISEHNRLYWYRQTLGQGPEFLTYFQNEAQLEKSRLLSDRFSAERPKGSFSTLEIQRTEQGDSAMYLCASSLEGGTGGAKDTEAFFGQGTRLTVV.